The 7 T cell receptor beta chains presented below share a single source sample, sequenced in a study of cytomegalovirus exposure and HLA in healthy donors. A multiplex PCR was run with 60 Vbeta primers and 13 Jbeta primers. The protocol was immunoSEQ multiplex PCR, while the TCRdb copy is restricted to in-frame clones and leaves out a portion. The sample has about 120,000 clones; 70% to 80% are singletons. The sample comprised PBMCs. The source of these receptors is a woman aged 40-49 years in good health and CMV-seropositive.

This clone has a handful of counts. This chain joins TRBV7-9 and TRBJ1-1, with D hard to call. V shed 1 base and J shed 8 bases, with 11 bases lying between them. Germline-derived CDR1 and CDR2 are SEHNR and FQNEAQ (reference sequence). The CDR3 has 13 amino acids. The CDR3 DNA reads as TGTGCCAGCAGCTTAGGAGGGTGGATAGAAGCTTTCTTT. Protein: CASSLGGWIEAFF.

The chain uses TRBV7-8 and TRBJ2-1; D is ambiguous. Trimming pared 1 base from V and 9 bases from J, leaving 13 bases between. In germline, CDR1 is SGHVS, CDR2 FQNEAQ. There are 14 residues in the CDR3. The CDR3 DNA sequence: TGTGCCAGCAGCTTAGTAACCGACACGTCTGAGCAGTTCTTC. Translated: CASSLVTDTSEQFF.

The V call is TRBV2, the J call TRBJ1-6; 7 bases agree with TRBD1. The CDR3 covers 14 residues. Unmatched junction bases numbered 2, after V lost 4 bases and J lost 5 bases. Germline lookup yields CDR1 SNHLY and CDR2 FYNNEI. The CDR3 DNA is TGTGCCAGCAGTGTAACAGGGGATAATTCACCCCTCCACTTT. It is translated as CASSVTGDNSPLHF.

This rearrangement joins TRBV19 to TRBJ2-5, with 7 bases fitting TRBD1. V lost 4 bases, J lost 2 bases, and 7 bases stayed unmatched. This CDR3 comprises 15 residues. Germline CDR1 is LNHDA and CDR2 is SQIVND (reference sequence). The CDR3 DNA is TGTGCCAGTAGTAGATACAGGGGTCCGCAAGAGACCCAGTACTTC. Its protein product is CASSRYRGPQETQYF.

The chain carries TRBV6-6 and TRBJ2-7; 9 positions agree with TRBD1. This CDR3 is 13 amino acids long. Germline-derived CDR1 and CDR2 are MNHNY and SVGAGI (reference sequence). V was pared by 8 bases and J by 2 bases, with 4 bases of the junction left unmatched. In DNA, the CDR3 is TGTGCCAGCCGGACAGGGGTAACCTACGAGCAGTACTTC. Protein sequence: CASRTGVTYEQYF.

This sequence joins TRBV4-3 and TRBJ2-7; 11 nucleotides agree with TRBD2. With 0 bases clipped from V and 3 bases from J, the junction kept 4 bases outside the gene matches. The CDR3 consists of 16 residues. Germline CDR1 reads LGHNA; CDR2 reads YSLEER. The CDR3 nucleotides are TGCGCCAGCAGCCAAGACGGGACTAGCGGTTACTACGAGCAGTACTTC. Its protein product is CASSQDGTSGYYEQYF.

The genes are TRBV9 and TRBJ2-2, with 8 bases aligning to TRBD1. CDR3 size: 17 residues. V trimming: 3 bases; J trimming: 5 bases; junction bases outside the gene matches: 12. The V gene's germline CDR1 is SGDLS and CDR2 YYNGEE. CDR3 coding DNA: TGTGCCAGCAGCGCTCAAGGGGCAGGGGGCGGGACCGGGGAGCTGTTTTTT. Its protein is CASSAQGAGGGTGELFF.